This paragraph reports one T cell receptor (beta chain). Method: immunoSEQ multiplex PCR; TCRdb's copy keeps in-frame clones and lacks some. The repertoire consists of roughly 25,000 clones, with over 60% occurring once and the leading ten covering around 13%. Blood samples were obtained at baseline, cycle 4 day 1, and cycle 7 day 1. The sample originates from a study of OX40 agonist ivuxolimab in advanced cancers. The overall study: Patients received the agonistic anti-OX40 (CD134) antibody ivuxolimab.

CDR1 is LNHDA, CDR2 SQIVND, per germline (reference sequence). V shed 6 bases, J shed 6 bases, and the junction held 7 bases outside the gene matches. This CDR3 is 14 amino acids long. Here the sequenced sample was CD4+ or CD8+ T cells sorted from blood, taken in a trial of the OX40 agonist ivuxolimab. This TCR was recovered from an adult with an advanced solid tumor such as melanoma, head and neck, liver or kidney cancer. The rearrangement uses TRBV19 and TRBJ2-2; TRBD1 aligns across 7 bases. CDR3 amino acids: CASSQGVRAGELFF. The CDR3 region has the DNA TGTGCCAGTAGCCAGGGGGTAAGGGCCGGGGAGCTGTTTTTT.